The present T cell receptor (beta chain) was sequenced within a study of blood T cell repertoires in COVID-19. Generated by immunoSEQ multiplex PCR, the TCRdb table keeps only in-frame clones and is missing some. The table has about 140,000 clones, approximately 87% seen once. The sample comprised peripheral blood. The source is a woman aged 40-49 years with acute or convalescent COVID-19.

In DNA form, the CDR3 reads TGCAGTGCGCCAGGCTGGGATGGCTACACCTTC. Its protein product is CSAPGWDGYTF. The chain joins TRBV20-1 to TRBJ1-2; no firm D call. The length of the CDR3 is 11 residues. Germline CDR1 is DFQATT and CDR2 is SNEGSKA (reference sequence). V was shortened by 6 bases and J by 6 bases, with 11 bases between the two germline ends.